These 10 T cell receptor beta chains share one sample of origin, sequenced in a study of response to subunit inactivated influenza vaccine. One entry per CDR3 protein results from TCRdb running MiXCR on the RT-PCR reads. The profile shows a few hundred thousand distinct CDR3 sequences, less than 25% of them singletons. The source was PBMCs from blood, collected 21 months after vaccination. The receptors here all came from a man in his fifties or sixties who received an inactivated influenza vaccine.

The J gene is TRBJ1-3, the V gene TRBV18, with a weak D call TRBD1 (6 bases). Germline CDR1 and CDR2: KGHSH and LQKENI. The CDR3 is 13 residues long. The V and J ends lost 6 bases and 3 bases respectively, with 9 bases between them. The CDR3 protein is CASSPGHGNTIYF. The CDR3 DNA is TGTGCCAGCTCCCCGGGACATGGAAACACCATATATTTT.

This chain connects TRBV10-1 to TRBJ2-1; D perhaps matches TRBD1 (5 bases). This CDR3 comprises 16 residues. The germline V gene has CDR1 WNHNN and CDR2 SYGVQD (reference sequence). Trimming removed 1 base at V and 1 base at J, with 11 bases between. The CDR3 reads CASSEYRNLSYNEQFF. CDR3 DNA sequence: TGCGCCAGCAGTGAGTACAGGAACCTATCCTACAATGAGCAGTTCTTC.

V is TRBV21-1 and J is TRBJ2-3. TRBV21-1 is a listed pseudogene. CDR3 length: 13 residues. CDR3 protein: CASSKDGTDTQYF. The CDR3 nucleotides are TGTGCCAGCAGCAAAGACGGCACAGATACGCAGTATTTT.

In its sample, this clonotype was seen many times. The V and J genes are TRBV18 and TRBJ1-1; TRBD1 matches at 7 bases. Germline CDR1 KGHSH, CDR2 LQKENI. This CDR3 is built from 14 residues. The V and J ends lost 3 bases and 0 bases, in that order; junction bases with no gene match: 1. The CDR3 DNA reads TGTGCCAGCTCACCGGGACAGATGAACACTGAAGCTTTCTTT. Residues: CASSPGQMNTEAFF.

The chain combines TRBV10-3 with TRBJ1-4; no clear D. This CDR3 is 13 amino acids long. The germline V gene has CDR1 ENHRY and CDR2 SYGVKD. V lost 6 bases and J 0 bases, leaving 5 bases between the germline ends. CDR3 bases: TGTGCCATCAGCGAAGCAACTAATGAAAAACTGTTTTTT. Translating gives CAISEATNEKLFF.

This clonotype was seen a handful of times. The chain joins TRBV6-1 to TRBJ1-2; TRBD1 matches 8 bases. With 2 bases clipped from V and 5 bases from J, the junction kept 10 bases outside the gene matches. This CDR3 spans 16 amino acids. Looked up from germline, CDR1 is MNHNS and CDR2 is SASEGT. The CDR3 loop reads CASSETPGQDRYGYTF. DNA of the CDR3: TGTGCCAGCAGTGAAACCCCGGGACAGGATCGGTATGGCTACACCTTC.

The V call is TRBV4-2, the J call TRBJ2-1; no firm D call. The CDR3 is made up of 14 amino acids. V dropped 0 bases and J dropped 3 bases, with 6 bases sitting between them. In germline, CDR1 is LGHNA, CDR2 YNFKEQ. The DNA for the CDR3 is TGTGCCAGCAGCCAAGATCAGCACTACAATGAGCAGTTCTTC. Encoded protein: CASSQDQHYNEQFF.

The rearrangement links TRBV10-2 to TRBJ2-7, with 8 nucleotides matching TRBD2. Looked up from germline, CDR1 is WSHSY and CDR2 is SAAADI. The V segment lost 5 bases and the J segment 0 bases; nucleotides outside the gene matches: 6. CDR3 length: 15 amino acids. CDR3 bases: TGCGCCAGCAGTATTAGCGGGGTCGCCTCCTACGAGCAGTACTTC. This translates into CASSISGVASYEQYF.

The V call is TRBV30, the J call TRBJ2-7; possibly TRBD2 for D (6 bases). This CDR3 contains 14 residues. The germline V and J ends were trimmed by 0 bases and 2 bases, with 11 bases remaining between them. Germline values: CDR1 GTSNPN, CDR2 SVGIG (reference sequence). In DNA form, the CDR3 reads TGTGCCTGGAGTGTACTCGGGGGACCCTACGAGCAGTACTTC. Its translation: CAWSVLGGPYEQYF. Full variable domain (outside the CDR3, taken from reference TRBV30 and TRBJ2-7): SQTIHQWPATLVQPVGSPLSLECTVEGTSNPNLYWYRQAAGRGLQLLFYSVGIGQISSEVPQNLSASRPQDRQFILSSKKLLLSDSGFYLCAWSVLGGPYEQYFGPGTRLTVT.

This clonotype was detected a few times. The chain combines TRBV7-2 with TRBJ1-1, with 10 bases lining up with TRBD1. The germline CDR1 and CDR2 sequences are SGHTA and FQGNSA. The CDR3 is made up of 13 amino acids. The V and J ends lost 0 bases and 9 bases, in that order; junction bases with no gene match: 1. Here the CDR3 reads CASSLADRGKAFF. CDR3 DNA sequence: TGTGCCAGCAGCTTAGCGGACAGGGGGAAAGCTTTCTTT.